The next 21 T cell receptor beta chains were all read from a single sample in a study of blood T cell repertoires in COVID-19 (dated by TCRdb to between 2020 and 2021). The method behind the library was the immunoSEQ multiplex PCR assay. Entries here come from immuneACCESS through TCRdb and include only in-frame sequences with V and J called. Some clones fail to appear in such tables; in the studies checked, an unresolved V gene covers under half of the shortfall, and the cause of the remainder is unknown. The sample table records 250,000 to 300,000 clones; about nine tenths of these occur just once. Approximately 12% of the sample is in the top ten clones. The sequenced sample consisted of peripheral blood. These receptors were collected from a young woman with COVID-19, enrolled during active disease.

The gene calls are TRBV5-1 and TRBJ2-3; 7 nucleotides align to TRBD2. The J segment lost 0 bases and the V segment lost 2 bases, leaving 15 bases of the junction unmatched. The CDR3 runs to 19 residues. Per germline, CDR1 SGHRS and CDR2 YFSETQ. This CDR3 reads CASSLAGSGRRPSTDTQYF. The CDR3, as DNA: TGCGCCAGCAGCTTAGCGGGGTCTGGACGCCGGCCTAGCACAGATACGCAGTATTTT.

This chain connects TRBV5-1 to TRBJ2-3; 12 bases map to TRBD2. The V and J ends lost 3 bases and 1 base, in that order; junction bases with no gene match: 0. The CDR3 runs 15 residues. Germline V gene data show CDR1 as SGHRS and CDR2 as YFSETQ. The CDR3 is CASSWTSGGTDTQYF. CDR3 nucleotides: TGCGCCAGCAGCTGGACTAGCGGGGGCACAGATACGCAGTATTTT.

This chain uses TRBV5-1 with TRBJ1-1; weak D call: TRBD1 (6 bases). Germline CDR1 and CDR2: SGHRS and YFSETQ. Trimming removed 1 base at V and 3 bases at J, with 10 bases between. CDR3 length equals 14 residues. The CDR3 protein is CASSLRAGDTEAFF. In DNA, the CDR3 is TGCGCCAGCAGCTTGAGGGCAGGGGACACTGAAGCTTTCTTT.

V is TRBV6-5 and J is TRBJ1-6; 8 bases map to TRBD1. V lost 6 bases, J lost 12 bases, and 13 bases stayed unmatched. This CDR3 region has 15 residues. Germline V lookup: CDR1 MNHEY, CDR2 SVGAGI. This chain's CDR3 is CASSWEQGGIRPLHF. The DNA for the CDR3 is TGTGCCAGCAGCTGGGAACAGGGGGGAATTCGACCCCTCCACTTT.

This clone was observed once. The chain uses TRBV5-1 and TRBJ1-4, with 8 bases identical to TRBD1. Germline V CDR1 and CDR2: SGHRS, YFSETQ. The J segment lost 2 bases and the V segment lost 3 bases, leaving 3 bases of the junction unmatched. The CDR3 is 15 residues long. The CDR3 here is CASSSQGETNEKLFF. The CDR3 bases are TGCGCCAGCAGCTCACAGGGGGAGACTAATGAAAAACTGTTTTTT.

The chain uses TRBV3-1 (or the pseudogene TRBV3-2) and TRBJ2-2; D is ambiguous. The V gene's germline CDR1 is LGHDT and CDR2 YNNKEL (reference sequence). The CDR3 loop spans 14 amino acids. The V end was cut by 4 bases, the J end by 1 base, with 7 bases between. CDR3 coding DNA: TGTGCCAGCAGCCCAGGCATGAACACCGGGGAGCTGTTTTTT. It encodes CASSPGMNTGELFF.

The V call is TRBV7-6, the J call TRBJ2-7; the D is unclear. The CDR3 has 13 residues. Between the trimmed V and J ends, which lost 1 base and 5 bases, there was a span of 9 bases. Germline V gives CDR1 SGHVS, CDR2 FNYEAQ. CDR3 amino acids: CASSLGALNEQYF. In nucleotides, the CDR3 is TGTGCCAGCAGCTTAGGAGCCCTCAACGAGCAGTACTTC.

The V call is TRBV7-2, the J call TRBJ1-2; no reliable D call. Germline CDR1 reads SGHTA; CDR2 reads FQGNSA. The CDR3 is 12 amino acids. V dropped 2 bases and J dropped 5 bases, with 6 bases sitting between them. The chain's CDR3 is CASSLRGYGYTF. The CDR3 DNA is TGTGCCAGCAGCTTACGGGGTTATGGCTACACCTTC.

The gene calls are TRBV7-9 and TRBJ2-2; D possibly corresponds to TRBD2 (6 bases). V was trimmed by 8 bases and J by 1 base, leaving 17 bases between them. Germline V lookup: CDR1 SEHNR, CDR2 FQNEAQ (reference sequence). CDR3 size: 16 residues. The CDR3 loop reads CASPSRGRGNTGELFF. In nucleotides, the CDR3 is TGTGCCAGCCCCTCTAGAGGGCGGGGGAACACCGGGGAGCTGTTTTTT. Full variable domain (outside the CDR3, taken from reference TRBV7-9 and TRBJ2-2): DTGVSQNPRHKITKRGQNVTFRCDPISEHNRLYWYRQTLGQGPEFLTYFQNEAQLEKSRLLSDRFSAERPKGSFSTLEIQRTEQGDSAMYLCASPSRGRGNTGELFFGEGSRLTVL.

This CDR3 is CASSILQGAEAFF. As DNA, the CDR3 is TGTGCCAGTAGTATATTGCAGGGGGCTGAAGCTTTCTTT. The chain couples TRBV19 to TRBJ1-1, with 7 bases identical to TRBD1. The CDR3 runs 13 residues. Trimming took 2 bases from V and 6 from J; bases not matched to a gene: 3. Germline lookup yields CDR1 LNHDA and CDR2 SQIVND (reference sequence).

This sequence joins TRBV21-1 and TRBJ1-1. TRBV21-1 counts as a pseudogene. CDR3 length equals 18 residues. CDR3 loop: CASSNVLSKSYSNTEAFF. The CDR3, as DNA: TGTGCCAGCAGCAACGTGTTAAGCAAAAGCTATTCGAACACTGAAGCTTTCTTT.

This chain links TRBV5-5 with TRBJ2-3, with TRBD2 as a possible D gene (7 bases). There are 16 residues in the CDR3. The V gene's germline CDR1 is SGHKS and CDR2 YYEKEE (reference sequence). Deletions cut 0 bases from V and 5 bases from J, with 16 bases between. The CDR3 DNA follows: TGTGCCAGCAGCTTGGTTGGGGGGGCCTCGATAGATACGCAGTATTTT. Translation gives CASSLVGGASIDTQYF.

This clone has a single count. J is TRBJ2-6 and V is TRBV2; 10 nucleotides match TRBD1. J gave up 0 bases and V 8 bases, and 4 bases lay outside the gene matches. The CDR3 contains 16 residues. CDR1 and CDR2 from the germline V gene are SNHLY and FYNNEI. The CDR3 nucleotides are TGTGCCAGCTCGACAGGGGGCGTCTCTGGGGCCAACGTCCTGACTTTC. Translated, it gives CASSTGGVSGANVLTF.

The rearrangement uses TRBV19 and TRBJ1-3, with unresolved D. Between the trimmed V and J ends, which lost 2 bases and 0 bases, there was a span of 14 bases. This CDR3 region has 17 residues. Germline V lookup: CDR1 LNHDA, CDR2 SQIVND (reference sequence). This chain's CDR3 is CASSIRPRRSSGNTIYF. The CDR3 DNA reads as TGTGCCAGTAGTATAAGGCCCCGGCGGAGCTCTGGAAACACCATATATTTT.

The chain carries TRBV7-6 and TRBJ2-3, with D possibly TRBD2 on 6 matching bases. This CDR3 comprises 17 residues. V was cut by 5 bases and J by 0 bases, with 18 bases left in between. Germline values: CDR1 SGHVS, CDR2 FNYEAQ. The CDR3 reads CASSTKPGGPSTDTQYF. CDR3 bases: TGTGCCAGCAGCACGAAACCCGGGGGACCTAGCACAGATACGCAGTATTTT.

This chain uses TRBV4-2 with TRBJ2-5; D gene uncertain. Trimming shortened V by 0 bases and J by 2 bases, and 10 bases separated the two germline ends. Germline CDR1 LGHNA, CDR2 YNFKEQ. This CDR3 region has 15 residues. CDR3 nucleotide sequence: TGTGCCAGCAGCCAAGATTGGCAGATACAAGAGACCCAGTACTTC. The encoded protein is CASSQDWQIQETQYF.

V and J are TRBV27 and TRBJ2-1, with TRBD2 matching over 9 bases. Germline trimming cut 3 bases from V and 13 bases from J; bases unmatched to any gene: 16. CDR3 length: 16 residues. The germline CDR1 and CDR2 sequences are MNHEY and SMNVEV (reference sequence). The CDR3 protein is CASSFVSGLARGYQFF. DNA of the CDR3: TGTGCCAGCAGTTTCGTGTCGGGACTAGCTAGGGGTTATCAGTTCTTC.

The gene calls are TRBV9 and TRBJ1-2; a possible D gene is TRBD1 (6 bases). This CDR3 region has 17 residues. Germline V gene sequence: CDR1 SGDLS, CDR2 YYNGEE. Trimming removed 4 bases from V and 0 bases from J, with 19 bases in between. CDR3 in amino acids: CASSLRAAGAPNYGYTF. CDR3 in DNA: TGTGCCAGCAGCCTACGAGCCGCAGGGGCGCCTAACTATGGCTACACCTTC.

This clone was counted between two and nine times. This sequence joins TRBV18 and TRBJ1-5; TRBD1 aligns across 9 bases. CDR3 length: 15 residues. Germline assignment: CDR1 KGHSH and CDR2 LQKENI. With V trimmed by 3 bases and J by 5 bases, 5 bases remained unmatched. CDR3 coding DNA: TGTGCCAGCTCACCTGGGACAGGGACCTATCAGCCCCAGCATTTT. Protein product: CASSPGTGTYQPQHF.

V and J are TRBV19 and TRBJ1-1; 7 bases are shared with TRBD1. CDR3 size: 14 residues. CDR1 and CDR2 (germline): LNHDA, SQIVND (reference sequence). V shed 5 bases and J 2 bases; nucleotides not matched to a gene: 5. The CDR3 sequence is CASSPWTGNTEAFF. The CDR3 DNA reads as TGTGCCAGTAGTCCGTGGACAGGAAACACTGAAGCTTTCTTT.

The chain recombines TRBV6-1 with TRBJ2-3; D call uncertain. The V end was cut by 2 bases, the J end by 3 bases, with 6 bases between. CDR1 and CDR2 from the germline V gene are MNHNS and SASEGT. This CDR3 is built from 13 residues. The CDR3 nucleotides are TGTGCCAGCAGTGAACTGCGAACAGATACGCAGTATTTT. Amino acid sequence: CASSELRTDTQYF.